A few counts support the clone carrying this T cell receptor beta chain. The sample comes from a study of blood T cell repertoires in COVID-19. V was cut by 10 bases and J by 4 bases, with 13 bases left in between. CDR3 size: 12 residues. Per the germline V gene, CDR1 is SNHLY and CDR2 is FYNNEI. Produced via immunoSEQ multiplex PCR; TCRdb's table is partial and in-frame only. The sample has approximately 47,000 clones; just over 85% are singletons. Sequencing input: peripheral blood. This receptor was identified in an elderly woman with COVID-19, enrolled during active disease. The chain employs TRBV2 and TRBJ1-1; D not certain. This CDR3 is CATGWRLTEAFF. CDR3 coding DNA: TGTGCCACGGGGTGGAGGCTCACTGAAGCTTTCTTT.